This T cell receptor beta chain was sequenced during a study of blood T cell repertoires in COVID-19. Across the study: Some COVID-19 samples were acute and others convalescent; all came from the United States, Italy and Spain. T cells, B-cell-depleted T cells, or PBMCs provided the cDNA or gDNA that served as material.

This clone was found once. Per the original methods: The assay estimated nucleated cells by amplifying reference gene primers. Method: immunoSEQ multiplex PCR; TCRdb's copy keeps in-frame clones and lacks some. The V and J calls and clone size are taken from that table; D and trimming were inferred from the DNA. The table includes around 100,000 clones, approximately 80% detected once. Germline V gene lookup returns CDR1 SGHRS and CDR2 YFSETQ. The CDR3 is 14 amino acids. V lost 4 bases to trimming and J lost 8 bases; unmatched junction nucleotides: 3. V and J are TRBV5-1 and TRBJ2-1, with TRBD2 matching 13 bases. This clonotype was obtained from a man in his 60s with acute or convalescent COVID-19. What was sequenced was peripheral blood. DNA of the CDR3: TGCGCCAGCAGCGCCGGACTAGCGGGAGATGAGCAGTTCTTC. Translated: CASSAGLAGDEQFF.